This TCR beta chain was observed in a study of identical twins' blood T cells. TCR cDNA libraries came from RNA via a modified published protocol. In TCRdb, the 5' RACE reads were re-called with MiXCR into one record per CDR3 protein. The sample contains 350,000 to 400,000 distinct CDR3 sequences, 25% to 35% of which appear only once. This CDR3 contains 15 residues. Germline-derived CDR1 and CDR2 are MNHNS and SASEGT. V dropped 0 bases and J dropped 4 bases, with 12 bases sitting between them. Study-wide findings and caveats: Twin repertoire similarity may partly reflect shared environment. Even for out-of-frame TCRbeta, twins reportedly shared V gene usage much more than unrelated donors. Each donor's most abundant TCRbeta clonotypes shared more CDR3 sequences with her twin than unrelated donors.

As to this clonotype: Its antigen remains unidentified.

The V and J genes are TRBV6-1 and TRBJ1-2; D gene ambiguous. This TCR came from a woman aged 18-49 years in good health. Material: PBMCs. The CDR3 sequence: CASSEATSSGYGYTF. CDR3 DNA sequence: TGTGCCAGCAGTGAAGCGACTTCTAGCGGCTATGGCTACACCTTC.